The clone carrying this T cell receptor beta chain was seen many times. Its antigen is unidentified. Researchers attached unique molecular identifiers to individual cDNA molecules. TCRdb called the 5' RACE reads again in MiXCR, with one record for every CDR3 protein. The sample has about 69,000 distinct CDR3 sequences; about 4.6% are singletons. V was pared by 6 bases and J by 4 bases, with 16 bases of the junction left unmatched. This CDR3 contains 16 residues. Germline lookup yields CDR1 DFQATT and CDR2 SNEGSKA (reference sequence). This record comes from a study of early T cells in non-severe SARS-CoV-2 infection. Background on the study: Sequencing input comprised bulk RNA from unsorted whole blood; chain pairing was not available. Study results and limitations: Anti-spike CD8 responses were favored in VDJdb matching, and private and CD4 specificities were missed.

V gene TRBV20-1 combines with J gene TRBJ2-5; 8 bases fit TRBD2. The sample here was whole blood, taken at baseline. The TCR comes from an adult who was a healthcare worker with PCR-confirmed SARS-CoV-2 infection or an uninfected control (not recorded which). The donor label of this sample is uncertain. In nucleotides, the CDR3 is TGCAGTGCCCACGGGAGCGGGGGCCAGTTTAGAGAGACCCAGTACTTC. Translation: CSAHGSGGQFRETQYF.